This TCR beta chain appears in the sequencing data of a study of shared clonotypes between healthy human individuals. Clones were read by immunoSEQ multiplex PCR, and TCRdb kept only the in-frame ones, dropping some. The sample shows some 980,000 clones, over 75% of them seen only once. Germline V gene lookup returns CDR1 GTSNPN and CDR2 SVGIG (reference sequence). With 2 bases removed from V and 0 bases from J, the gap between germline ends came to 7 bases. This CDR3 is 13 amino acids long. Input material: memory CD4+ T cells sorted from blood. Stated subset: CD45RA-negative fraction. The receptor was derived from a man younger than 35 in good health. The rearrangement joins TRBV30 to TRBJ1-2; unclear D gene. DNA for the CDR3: TGTGCCTGGAGTCCCCTAACTAACTATGGCTACACCTTC. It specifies CAWSPLTNYGYTF. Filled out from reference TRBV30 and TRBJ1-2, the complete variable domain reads SQTIHQWPATLVQPVGSPLSLECTVEGTSNPNLYWYRQAAGRGLQLLFYSVGIGQISSEVPQNLSASRPQDRQFILSSKKLLLSDSGFYLCAWSPLTNYGYTFGSGTRLTVV.